This is a list of T cell receptor beta chains from one sample in a study of technical replicates of blood from four donors. Libraries were prepared by immunoSEQ multiplex PCR; TCRdb keeps only in-frame clonotypes and omits some of them. Among approximately 58,000 clones listed, approximately 86% were seen once. Input material: PBMCs. These receptors all come from a human donor in good health. Some clones in this sample may be carry-over from other donors' samples. The CDR3 runs from the conserved cysteine through the conserved F or W. Each record gives: CDR3 length, V gene, D gene, clone size, J gene, CDR3 DNA, CDR3 protein. D genes are given only for firm matches. Part of the rows lack a size; the others show once, few, many or a class for expanded clones.

>15|TRBV6-1|TRBD2|-|TRBJ2-1
TGTGCCAGCAGTGAATACCGGGGGGGTTGGTATGAGCAGTTCTTC
CASSEYRGGWYEQFF
>13|TRBV7-3|TRBD2|-|TRBJ2-1
TGTGCCAGCAGCTGGGGGGGTCGGGATGAGCAGTTCTTC
CASSWGGRDEQFF
>15|TRBV19|TRBD1|-|TRBJ1-1
TGTGCCAGTAGTATTCAGGGGGCGCCGGGCACTGAAGCTTTCTTT
CASSIQGAPGTEAFF
>14|TRBV15|-|-|TRBJ1-2
TGTGCCACCAGCAGAGAAGACAGCGGGTATGGCTACACCTTC
CATSREDSGYGYTF
>16|TRBV27|-|-|TRBJ2-6
TGTGCCAGCAGTTTATCGAGGGGGTCTGGGGCCAACGTCCTGACTTTC
CASSLSRGSGANVLTF
>16|TRBV7-3|-|-|TRBJ2-3
TGTGCCAGCAGCCCCCAGGGGTCGCGCGAGGCAGATACGCAGTATTTT
CASSPQGSREADTQYF
>14|TRBV30|-|-|TRBJ1-2
TGTGCCTGGAGTTTCGGTTCGGCTAACTATGGCTACACCTTC
CAWSFGSANYGYTF
>14|TRBV5-1|TRBD1|-|TRBJ2-5
TGCGCCAGCAGCTCCAGGACAGGCGCGGAGACCCAGTACTTC
CASSSRTGAETQYF
>15|TRBV7-6|TRBD2|once|TRBJ2-7
TGTGCCAGCAGCTTGGGACTAGCGGGAGCCTACGAGCAGTACTTC
CASSLGLAGAYEQYF
>13|TRBV7-2|-|-|TRBJ2-7
TGTGCCAGCAGCTGGGCCCGTGGGTACGAGCAGTACTTC
CASSWARGYEQYF
>15|TRBV7-8|-|-|TRBJ2-1
TGTGCCGGAAGCCCCTTGGGGGCCTCCTACAATGAGCAGTTCTTC
CAGSPLGASYNEQFF
>15|TRBV6-5|TRBD2|-|TRBJ2-3
TGTGCCAGCAGTATCGGGAGGGCTAGCACAGATACGCAGTATTTT
CASSIGRASTDTQYF
>19|TRBV4-3|-|once|TRBJ2-3
TGCGCCAGCAGCCACCTCTCCGCGGTTTACGGCGGGATCACAGATACGCAGTATTTT
CASSHLSAVYGGITDTQYF
>17|TRBV5-1|-|few|TRBJ1-1
TGCGCCAGCAGGCCGGTCTACAGGGCTGTAAAGTACACTGAAGCTTTCTTT
CASRPVYRAVKYTEAFF
>14|TRBV7-2|-|-|TRBJ2-7
TGTGCCAGCAGCCAAACTAGAACCAGCTACGAGCAGTACTTC
CASSQTRTSYEQYF
>13|TRBV14|-|once|TRBJ1-3
TGTGCCAGCAGCTTTAGCTCTGGAAACACCATATATTTT
CASSFSSGNTIYF
>13|TRBV6-5|-|few|TRBJ1-1
TGTGCCAGCAGTTACCCGGACAGCATAGAAGCTTTCTTT
CASSYPDSIEAFF
>13|TRBV4-1|TRBD2|-|TRBJ2-7
TGCGCCAGCAGCCAGACCTATGGGGGGGGGCAGTACTTC
CASSQTYGGGQYF
>12|TRBV7-2|TRBD1|few|TRBJ1-4
TGTGCCAGCAGAGACAGGGGGCAAAAACTGTTTTTT
CASRDRGQKLFF
>13|TRBV9|-|-|TRBJ1-1
TGTGCCAGCAGCGTAGCTACGGGGGAGAGGGCTTTCTTT
CASSVATGERAFF
>15|TRBV7-2|TRBD2|-|TRBJ2-7
TGTGCCAGCAGCTTGGGGACTAGCGGGGGATACGAGCAGTACTTC
CASSLGTSGGYEQYF
>14|TRBV7-3|TRBD2|-|TRBJ2-7
TGTGCCAGCAGCTTTCGACTAGCAGCCTACGAGCAGTACTTC
CASSFRLAAYEQYF
>17|TRBV18|-|once|TRBJ2-1
TGTGCCAGCTCACTTATCTCCCTGAGTGACTCCTACAATGAGCAGTTCTTC
CASSLISLSDSYNEQFF
>17|TRBV25-1|-|-|TRBJ2-1
TGTGCCAGCAGTGGAGACGGGGTTGGTGGGCCGTACAATGAGCAGTTCTTC
CASSGDGVGGPYNEQFF
>16|TRBV19|TRBD2|-|TRBJ2-1
TGTGCCAGTAGTATAGGGATAGCGGGAGAGGTGAATGAGCAGTTCTTC
CASSIGIAGEVNEQFF
>15|TRBV28|TRBD1|-|TRBJ1-2
TGTGCCAGCAGTGTGACAGGGGGCTCCTCCTATGGCTACACCTTC
CASSVTGGSSYGYTF
>17|TRBV30|-|-|TRBJ2-1
TGTGCCTGGAGTGCCTTACACACCGGGAAAGTATACAATGAGCAGTTCTTC
CAWSALHTGKVYNEQFF
>13|TRBV18|TRBD1|few|TRBJ1-4
TGTGCCAGCTCACCAAGGACAGGGGAAAAACTGTTTTTT
CASSPRTGEKLFF
>15|TRBV4-1|-|-|TRBJ1-5
TGCGCCAGCAGCCAAGTCTCACAGCCTTTTGGGCCCCAGCATTTT
CASSQVSQPFGPQHF
>15|TRBV6-5|-|-|TRBJ2-7
TGTGCCAGCAGTTACTCGATGGGGGGAAACTACGAGCAGTACTTC
CASSYSMGGNYEQYF
>18|TRBV9|TRBD2|-|TRBJ2-2
TGTGCCAGCAGCGTACGGGCCACCACTAGCGGTTACACCGGGGAGCTGTTTTTT
CASSVRATTSGYTGELFF
>14|TRBV4-3|-|-|TRBJ2-4
TGCGCCAGCAGCCGGACAGTTGGGGTAGACATTCAGTACTTC
CASSRTVGVDIQYF
>14|TRBV2|-|-|TRBJ1-2
TGTGCCAGCAGTACTACAGGGACCACCTATGGCTACACCTTC
CASSTTGTTYGYTF
>14|TRBV10-3|-|-|TRBJ1-1
TGTGCCATCAGTGCAACCGGGACAAACACTGAAGCTTTCTTT
CAISATGTNTEAFF
>17|TRBV9|-|-|TRBJ2-1
TGTGCCAGCAGCGTAGGCGCTAGGAGCCTCCGGGACAATGAGCAGTTCTTC
CASSVGARSLRDNEQFF
>16|TRBV7-8|TRBD2|once|TRBJ2-5
TGTGCCAGCAGCTTAGTACTAGCGGGGGACCAAGAGACCCAGTACTTC
CASSLVLAGDQETQYF
>16|TRBV2|TRBD2|-|TRBJ2-2
TGTGCCAGCACCCGTCTTTTTAGCGGGGACGGCGGGGAGCTGTTTTTT
CASTRLFSGDGGELFF
>13|TRBV4-3|-|-|TRBJ1-1
TGCGCCAGCAGCCAAGCAAGGGGGACTGAAGCTTTCTTT
CASSQARGTEAFF
>14|TRBV6-5|-|-|TRBJ1-1
TGTGCCAGCAGTTACTCGAGGGCAGACACTGAAGCTTTCTTT
CASSYSRADTEAFF
>13|TRBV7-2|-|-|TRBJ1-1
TGTGCCAGCAGTTTCCGAGGGGGCACTGAAGCTTTCTTT
CASSFRGGTEAFF
>14|TRBV19|-|-|TRBJ2-5
TGTGCCAGTAGTCCCCAGGGAATCCAAGAGACCCAGTACTTC
CASSPQGIQETQYF
>14|TRBV19|TRBD1|-|TRBJ2-7
TGTGCCAGTAGTCCGCGAGGACAGGGCTACGAGCAGTACTTC
CASSPRGQGYEQYF
>14|TRBV6-6|-|-|TRBJ2-7
TGTGCCAGCAGTCGGCTCGGCGGCTCCTACGAGCAGTACTTC
CASSRLGGSYEQYF
>14|TRBV15|-|-|TRBJ1-2
TGTGCCACCAGCAGAGATAAGCAGGGGCAGGGCTACACCTTC
CATSRDKQGQGYTF
>18|TRBV18|-|-|TRBJ1-2
TGTGCCAGCTCACCACTGCCACCGGAACAGGTATCGGGCTATGGCTACACCTTC
CASSPLPPEQVSGYGYTF